This T cell receptor (beta chain) came from a study of a mutant IDH1 vaccine in newly diagnosed glioma. The wider study: Treated patients comprised around 60% males and approximately 38% females, mean age approximately 42 years.

Specified time point: week 23, last vaccination. Each dose of the vaccine consisted of 300 ug of mutant IDH1 20-mer peptide, with topical imiquimod. Note on this clone: Antigen: not known.

Trimming left V 7 bases short and J 10 bases short, with 10 bases between. This CDR3 contains 10 residues. Germline CDR1 and CDR2: GTSNPN and SVGIG (reference sequence). TCRdb keeps only in-frame clones here, not all; method: immunoSEQ multiplex PCR. This table has tens of thousands of clones, about 81% appearing once. The chain joins TRBV30 to TRBJ2-2; D gene ambiguous. Sequencing was performed on PBMCs, taken from a glioma patient whose treatment included an IDH1 peptide vaccine. The sequence came from a woman aged 40-49 years with glioma. Some clones in this sample may be carry-over from other donors' samples. CDR3 coding DNA: TGTGCCTTTGGACGGGTGGAGCTGTTTTTT. It translates to CAFGRVELFF.